The 31 T cell receptor beta chains below all came from one sample that was sequenced in a study of cytomegalovirus exposure and HLA in healthy donors. Here immunoSEQ multiplex PCR was the method, and the copy in TCRdb shows in-frame clones only, minus some. The table records some 290,000 clones, over 75% of them present only once. The sequenced sample consisted of PBMCs. These receptors were collected from a man in his thirties or forties in good health and CMV-seronegative.

This clone was found a few times. This chain links TRBV19 with TRBJ1-2; 8 nucleotides line up with TRBD1. V dropped 1 base and J dropped 3; count of bases not matched to a gene: 4. The CDR3 covers 15 residues. Germline assignment: CDR1 LNHDA and CDR2 SQIVND (reference sequence). The CDR3 sequence: CASSIAGQGDYGYTF. Here the CDR3 DNA reads TGTGCCAGTAGTATAGCCGGACAGGGCGACTATGGCTACACCTTC.

The rearrangement uses TRBV7-9 and TRBJ2-5; D is possibly TRBD2 (7 bases). This CDR3 is built from 14 residues. CDR1 SEHNR and CDR2 FQNEAQ come from the germline V gene (reference sequence). V gave up 0 bases and J gave up 4 bases, with 9 bases separating them. CDR3 coding DNA: TGTGCCAGCAGCTTAGCGGGGGGGCGAGAGACCCAGTACTTC. It specifies CASSLAGGRETQYF.

The J gene is TRBJ2-1, the V gene TRBV5-1; 12 positions agree with TRBD2. This CDR3 is 17 amino acids long. J gave up 2 bases and V 2 bases, and 5 bases lay outside the gene matches. Germline V CDR1 and CDR2: SGHRS, YFSETQ. The CDR3 here is CASSLTSGGTTYNEQFF. The CDR3 DNA follows: TGCGCCAGCAGCTTAACTAGCGGGGGGACGACCTACAATGAGCAGTTCTTC.

This chain joins TRBV30 and TRBJ1-2; perhaps TRBD1 as D (5 bases). This CDR3 region has 13 residues. The germline V gene has CDR1 GTSNPN and CDR2 SVGIG (reference sequence). Trimming pared 4 bases from V and 4 bases from J, leaving 13 bases between. CDR3 nucleotides: TGTGCCTGGAACGTAAGGCAGGGCTATGGCTACACCTTC. This sequence encodes CAWNVRQGYGYTF.

The genes are TRBV4-1 and TRBJ1-6, with a weak D call TRBD1 (6 bases). This CDR3 has 14 residues. Germline CDR1 is MGHRA and CDR2 is YSYEKL. The V end lost 3 bases, the J end lost 7 bases, and 10 bases lay between the germline ends. The CDR3 region has the DNA TGCGCCAGCAGCCATGGGACATCAAATTCACCCCTCCACTTT. Translated, it gives CASSHGTSNSPLHF.

The V and J genes are TRBV6-1 and TRBJ2-1, with TRBD2 identical over 11 bases. V lost 1 base, J lost 4 bases, and 6 bases stayed unmatched. Germline-derived CDR1 and CDR2 are MNHNS and SASEGT. The CDR3 covers 17 residues. The chain's CDR3 is CASSEETSGAQYNEQFF. Written as DNA, the CDR3 is TGTGCCAGCAGTGAAGAGACTAGCGGGGCCCAATACAATGAGCAGTTCTTC.

This clone was seen a handful of times. This chain connects TRBV19 to TRBJ1-5, with 8 positions matching TRBD1. V dropped 2 bases and J dropped 7; count of bases not matched to a gene: 4. Germline CDR1 is LNHDA and CDR2 is SQIVND (reference sequence). There are 14 residues in the CDR3. CDR3 sequence (DNA): TGTGCCAGTAGTATAAGACAGGGGAGCCAGCCCCAGCATTTT. Encoded protein: CASSIRQGSQPQHF.

The chain combines TRBV10-2 with TRBJ2-5, with 10 bases lining up with TRBD2. The CDR3 spans 16 residues. J lost 4 bases, V lost 6 bases, and 11 bases had no gene match. Germline assignment: CDR1 WSHSY and CDR2 SAAADI. The CDR3 nucleotides read TGCGCCAGCAGGATAAGCGGGGGGGCAGGGCGAGAGACCCAGTACTTC. This codes for CASRISGGAGRETQYF.

This clone showed up just a few times. V and J are TRBV6-4 and TRBJ2-3, with 10 bases fitting TRBD2. This CDR3 contains 15 residues. Germline CDR1 reads MRHNA; CDR2 reads SNTAGT. The J segment lost 1 base and the V segment lost 6 bases, leaving 4 bases of the junction unmatched. This CDR3 is CASSVTSGGTDTQYF. The CDR3, as DNA: TGTGCCAGCAGCGTAACTAGCGGGGGCACAGATACGCAGTATTTT.

V usage is TRBV9 and J usage is TRBJ1-3, with D possibly TRBD1 on 5 matching bases. V was cut by 3 bases and J by 0 bases, with 7 bases left in between. The CDR3 contains 14 residues. Germline CDR1 is SGDLS and CDR2 is YYNGEE. CDR3 amino acids: CASSAGGSGNTIYF. Written as DNA, the CDR3 is TGTGCCAGCAGCGCCGGGGGCTCTGGAAACACCATATATTTT.

The chain links TRBV7-9 to TRBJ2-1, with D uncertain. Germline V gene lookup returns CDR1 SEHNR and CDR2 FQNEAQ (reference sequence). The CDR3 consists of 12 residues. V was trimmed by 4 bases and J by 12 bases, leaving 13 bases between them. The CDR3 is CASSSSWASQFF. CDR3 nucleotides: TGTGCCAGCAGCTCCTCCTGGGCATCGCAGTTCTTC.

J is TRBJ1-1 and V is TRBV29-1; 7 bases agree with TRBD1. Germline V gene lookup returns CDR1 SQVTM and CDR2 ANQGSEA. The CDR3 contains 11 residues. The J segment lost 6 bases and the V segment lost 5 bases, leaving 3 bases of the junction unmatched. In DNA form, the CDR3 reads TGCAGCGTTTACAGGGGCCCTGAAGCTTTCTTT. It yields the protein CSVYRGPEAFF.

The V and J genes are TRBV7-6 and TRBJ2-5, with 9 bases that match TRBD2. V shed 1 base, J shed 2 bases, and the junction held 5 bases outside the gene matches. Germline assignment: CDR1 SGHVS and CDR2 FNYEAQ. The CDR3 is 16 residues long. CDR3 in amino acids: CASSLGVSGGQETQYF. CDR3 in DNA: TGTGCCAGCAGCTTAGGGGTTAGCGGGGGACAAGAGACCCAGTACTTC.

V gene TRBV11-3 combines with J gene TRBJ2-1; the match to TRBD1 covers 9 bases. This CDR3 is built from 15 residues. The V and J ends lost 5 bases and 7 bases, in that order; junction bases with no gene match: 9. Germline V gene sequence: CDR1 SGHNT, CDR2 YENEEA. The CDR3 nucleotides are TGTGCCAGCAGCGGGCGGACAGGGGTGGGGAATGAGCAGTTCTTC. This encodes CASSGRTGVGNEQFF.

The chain carries TRBV5-1 and TRBJ2-7; 7 positions match TRBD1. In germline, CDR1 is SGHRS, CDR2 YFSETQ. CDR3 length: 13 amino acids. The ends lost 1 base at V and 5 bases at J; junction bases unmatched: 3. The CDR3: CASSLKGGNEQYF. The CDR3 DNA reads as TGCGCCAGCAGCTTGAAAGGGGGCAACGAGCAGTACTTC.

This chain uses TRBV18 with TRBJ1-5; weak D call: TRBD1 (5 bases). V lost 6 bases to trimming and J lost 5 bases, with 14 bases between them. Germline V gene sequence: CDR1 KGHSH, CDR2 LQKENI. This CDR3 comprises 14 residues. CDR3 sequence reads: CASSYRDWDQPQHF. The CDR3, as DNA: TGTGCCAGCTCTTACCGGGACTGGGATCAGCCCCAGCATTTT.

This sequence joins TRBV6-6 and TRBJ2-3; 8 bases match TRBD1. The junction had 7 bases not matched to a gene; V was cut back by 8 bases and J by 3 bases. CDR3 size: 14 residues. CDR1 is MNHNY, CDR2 SVGAGI, per germline (reference sequence). CDR3 residues: CASQRDRGTDTQYF. The CDR3 nucleotides are TGTGCCAGCCAGCGAGACAGGGGAACAGATACGCAGTATTTT.

This chain uses TRBV6-5 with TRBJ2-7, with 11 bases fitting TRBD1. Germline V gene sequence: CDR1 MNHEY, CDR2 SVGAGI. CDR3 size: 15 residues. Losses at the gene ends were 2 bases for V and 4 bases for J; bases not matched to a gene: 4. CDR3 sequence reads: CASSYGQGAGYEQYF. In DNA, the CDR3 is TGTGCCAGCAGTTACGGACAGGGGGCGGGTTACGAGCAGTACTTC.

The chain employs TRBV9 and TRBJ2-5; tentatively, D is TRBD2 (7 bases). Trimming stripped 0 bases from V and 5 bases from J, with 14 bases between. CDR1 and CDR2 from the germline V gene are SGDLS and YYNGEE. CDR3 length: 15 residues. CDR3 sequence: CASSVVGGPGETQYF. The CDR3 bases are TGTGCCAGCAGCGTAGTGGGGGGGCCAGGGGAGACCCAGTACTTC.

The CDR3 DNA sequence: TGTGCCAGCAGTGAAATAAACGGGGGAACGGACAATGAGCAGTTCTTC. Its translation: CASSEINGGTDNEQFF. The gene calls are TRBV2 and TRBJ2-1; possibly TRBD2 for D (6 bases). In germline, CDR1 is SNHLY, CDR2 FYNNEI. There are 16 residues in the CDR3. Trimming left V 2 bases short and J 5 bases short, with 16 bases between.

The chain joins TRBV7-6 to TRBJ2-7, with TRBD1 matching 9 bases. Germline CDR1 reads SGHVS; CDR2 reads FNYEAQ. V trimming: 4 bases; J trimming: 3 bases; junction bases outside the gene matches: 7. The CDR3 extends over 15 amino acids. DNA for the CDR3: TGTGCCAGCAGCTCCCCAGGGACAGGGATCTACGAGCAGTACTTC. Its protein is CASSSPGTGIYEQYF.

The genes are TRBV6-5 and TRBJ1-6, with 8 positions matching TRBD1. CDR1 is MNHEY and CDR2 is SVGAGI in the germline V gene. The junction had 6 bases not matched to a gene; V was cut back by 7 bases and J by 7 bases. The CDR3 has 14 amino acids. The CDR3 DNA sequence: TGTGCCAGCACCCGGGACAGGCTAAATTCACCCCTCCACTTT. It translates to CASTRDRLNSPLHF.

This rearrangement joins TRBV5-4 to TRBJ2-6, with 12 bases that match TRBD1. There are 17 residues in the CDR3. V gave up 4 bases and J gave up 4 bases; unmatched junction bases: 6. CDR1 and CDR2 (germline): SGHNT, YYREEE (reference sequence). In DNA, the CDR3 is TGTGCCAGCAGCGAAACGGGACAGGGGGCCGGGGCCAACGTCCTGACTTTC. This gives the protein CASSETGQGAGANVLTF. The full variable domain, with the rest looked up from reference TRBV5-4 and TRBJ2-6, is ETGVTQSPTHLIKTRGQQVTLRCSSQSGHNTVSWYQQALGQGPQFIFQYYREEENGRGNFPPRFSGLQFPNYSSELNVNALELDDSALYLCASSETGQGAGANVLTFGAGSRLTVL.

V and J are TRBV5-6 and TRBJ2-5; 7 positions agree with TRBD2. The trim removed 1 base at V and 4 bases at J, leaving 7 bases unmatched. Germline V gene data show CDR1 as SGHDT and CDR2 as YYEEEE. The CDR3 runs 15 residues. The CDR3, as DNA: TGTGCCAGCAGCTTGTTACTAGCGAGTAGAGAGACCCAGTACTTC. Protein sequence: CASSLLLASRETQYF.

This clone was counted between two and nine times. The chain joins TRBV18 to TRBJ1-3; 9 bases fit TRBD1. From germline, CDR1 is KGHSH and CDR2 LQKENI. CDR3 size: 16 residues. The V segment lost 4 bases and the J segment 4 bases; nucleotides outside the gene matches: 8. CDR3 nucleotide sequence: TGTGCCAGCTCACAAAAACAGGGGGCGAGAGGAAACACCATATATTTT. This translates into CASSQKQGARGNTIYF.

This clone was seen once. The rearrangement joins TRBV6-5 to TRBJ1-5; D call uncertain. With 7 bases removed from V and 4 bases from J, the gap between germline ends came to 17 bases. The CDR3 is made up of 15 amino acids. Germline values: CDR1 MNHEY, CDR2 SVGAGI. As DNA, the CDR3 is TGTGCCAGCAATGGCGGGAGCACGGGAAATCAGCCCCAGCATTTT. It translates to CASNGGSTGNQPQHF.

J is TRBJ2-3 and V is TRBV5-1; 13 bases align to TRBD2. CDR1 is SGHRS and CDR2 is YFSETQ in the germline V gene. The CDR3 consists of 16 residues. V shed 2 bases and J 9 bases; nucleotides not matched to a gene: 9. The CDR3 here is CASSFSPGLAGQTQYF. The DNA of the CDR3 is TGCGCCAGCAGCTTTTCCCCGGGACTAGCGGGGCAGACGCAGTATTTT.

The V and J genes are TRBV27 and TRBJ2-3, with a weak D call TRBD2 (7 bases). Germline lookup yields CDR1 MNHEY and CDR2 SMNVEV (reference sequence). V lost 2 bases and J 8 bases, leaving 14 bases between the germline ends. The CDR3 consists of 14 residues. This CDR3 reads CASSLRAGAVTQYF. The CDR3 region has the DNA TGTGCCAGCAGTTTAAGGGCGGGGGCAGTTACGCAGTATTTT.

The chain uses TRBV18 and TRBJ1-1; no definite D call. The CDR3 is made up of 16 amino acids. V was clipped by 1 base and J by 1 base, with 13 bases between them. Germline V CDR1 and CDR2: KGHSH, LQKENI. CDR3 loop: CASSPRQTRQNTEAFF. The CDR3 DNA reads TGTGCCAGCTCACCACGTCAGACTAGACAGAACACTGAAGCTTTCTTT.

The chain is built from TRBV7-9 and TRBJ2-2; 7 nucleotides agree with TRBD1. V shed 1 base, J shed 4 bases, and the junction held 3 bases outside the gene matches. The CDR3 is 15 amino acids. CDR1 is SEHNR and CDR2 is FQNEAQ in the germline V gene (reference sequence). The CDR3 DNA is TGTGCCAGCAGCTTAGGGCAGGGGGTCACCGGGGAGCTGTTTTTT. Its protein product is CASSLGQGVTGELFF.

J is TRBJ2-2 and V is TRBV5-6; D perhaps matches TRBD2 (5 bases). CDR1 and CDR2 from the germline V gene are SGHDT and YYEEEE. This CDR3 contains 14 residues. Trimming shortened V by 0 bases and J by 5 bases, and 8 bases separated the two germline ends. This CDR3 reads CASSLGRGTGELFF. CDR3 in DNA: TGTGCCAGCAGCTTGGGGAGAGGGACCGGGGAGCTGTTTTTT.